A single sample is the source of the 32 T cell receptor beta chains below, sequenced in a study of radiation and T cells in renal cell carcinoma (dated by TCRdb to 2020 to 2022). Libraries were made using the immunoSEQ multiplex PCR assay. In TCRdb, the immuneACCESS table is reduced to in-frame sequences with V and J assigned. These tables do not hold every clone; where another copy was compared, an unresolved V gene accounts for under half, and the others remain unexplained. The sample yields 94,000 or so clones; under 90% were counted once. Approximately 6.4% of the sample is in the top ten clones. Interpreted using the paper, the time point label stands for: baseline pretreatment blood. What the treatment or condition label conveys for this sample: 15 Gy SBRT to primary tumor, nephrectomy 4 weeks later. Sample: blood, taken from a patient whose treatment included radiotherapy and nephrectomy. All receptors derive from a man between 60 and 70 years old with renal cell carcinoma.

The V and J genes are TRBV6-6 and TRBJ2-1; D gene unclear. Germline assignment: CDR1 MNHNY and CDR2 SVGAGI (reference sequence). The CDR3 contains 16 residues. Trimming shortened V by 0 bases and J by 0 bases, and 9 bases separated the two germline ends. The CDR3 spells CASSYSNSPSYNEQFF. The CDR3 DNA reads TGTGCCAGCAGTTACTCGAACTCCCCCTCCTACAATGAGCAGTTCTTC.

Worth noting for this clone: The sample has other DNA sequences that encode this CDR3 too. The chain carries TRBV11-3 and TRBJ1-1, with D tentatively TRBD1 (5 bases). CDR3 length equals 14 residues. Germline CDR1 SGHNT, CDR2 YENEEA. The V and J ends lost 2 bases and 1 base respectively, with 8 bases between them. CDR3 in DNA: TGTGCCAGCAGCTTACAGGGTTCGAACACTGAAGCTTTCTTT. It translates to CASSLQGSNTEAFF.

The chain carries TRBV5-6 and TRBJ2-5, with TRBD1 matching 7 bases. The CDR3 length is 16 residues. The germline V gene encodes CDR1 SGHDT and CDR2 YYEEEE. J gave up 2 bases and V 0 bases, and 7 bases lay outside the gene matches. The DNA of the CDR3 is TGTGCCAGCAGCTTGGCCGGGACAGAGTTTCAAGAGACCCAGTACTTC. It specifies CASSLAGTEFQETQYF.

The V and J genes are TRBV9 and TRBJ2-3; a possible D gene is TRBD1 (5 bases). Trimming left V 7 bases short and J 0 bases short, with 18 bases between. Germline loops: CDR1 SGDLS, CDR2 YYNGEE. The length of the CDR3 is 16 residues. CDR3 region: CASFRASLTSTDTQYF. The DNA of the CDR3 is TGTGCCAGCTTCAGGGCGAGCCTAACTAGCACAGATACGCAGTATTTT. The whole variable domain, filled in from reference TRBV9 and TRBJ2-3, reads DSGVTQTPKHLITATGQRVTLRCSPRSGDLSVYWYQQSLDQGLQFLIQYYNGEERAKGNILERFSAQQFPDLHSELNLSSLELGDSALYFCASFRASLTSTDTQYFGPGTRLTVL.

CDR3 protein: CASSASTGWGGSYTF. The CDR3 bases are TGTGCCAGCAGTGCGTCGACAGGTTGGGGGGGAAGCTACACCTTC. V usage is TRBV27 and J usage is TRBJ1-2; tentative D call: TRBD1 (6 bases). Germline-derived CDR1 and CDR2 are MNHEY and SMNVEV (reference sequence). This CDR3 region has 15 residues. V dropped 5 bases and J dropped 9 bases, with 22 bases sitting between them.

The CDR3 region is CASSLGGLAGLYEQYF. Written as DNA, the CDR3 is TGTGCCAGCAGCTTAGGAGGTCTAGCGGGACTATACGAGCAGTACTTC. The V gene is TRBV7-9, the J gene TRBJ2-7, with TRBD2 matching 9 bases. V was pared by 1 base and J by 4 bases, with 8 bases of the junction left unmatched. This CDR3 has 16 amino acids. Germline V gene lookup returns CDR1 SEHNR and CDR2 FQNEAQ (reference sequence).

The chain joins TRBV28 to TRBJ2-5; tentative D call: TRBD2 (6 bases). Trimming removed 3 bases from V and 9 bases from J, with 20 bases in between. The germline V gene has CDR1 MDHEN and CDR2 SYDVKM. The CDR3 contains 15 residues. CDR3 sequence reads: CASSFSGDLGLPQYF. The CDR3 DNA sequence: TGTGCCAGCAGTTTTTCGGGGGATTTAGGGCTACCCCAGTACTTC. Drawing the rest from reference TRBV28 and TRBJ2-5, the complete variable domain is DVKVTQSSRYLVKRTGEKVFLECVQDMDHENMFWYRQDPGLGLRLIYFSYDVKMKEKGDIPEGYSVSREKKERFSLILESASTNQTSMYLCASSFSGDLGLPQYFGPGTRLLVL.

For the CDR3, the DNA is TGTGCCAGCAGCTTAGCGGCTGGGGGTGTAGTGGTTGTCACTGAAGCTTTCTTT. Translating it yields CASSLAAGGVVVVTEAFF. This chain uses TRBV7-9 with TRBJ1-1, with D possibly matching TRBD1 (5 bases). V was trimmed by 0 bases and J by 4 bases, leaving 21 bases between them. The length of the CDR3 is 18 residues. Germline V gene data show CDR1 as SEHNR and CDR2 as FQNEAQ (reference sequence).

The chain has TRBV7-9 and TRBJ2-5, with D perhaps TRBD2 (5 bases). The CDR3 extends over 13 amino acids. The V and J ends lost 3 bases and 3 bases respectively, with 8 bases between them. Per the germline V gene, CDR1 is SEHNR and CDR2 is FQNEAQ (reference sequence). The CDR3 loop reads CASSLSGEETQYF. The CDR3 nucleotides are TGTGCCAGCAGCTTGTCCGGGGAAGAGACCCAGTACTTC.

The chain couples TRBV19 to TRBJ2-1; 8 positions agree with TRBD2. The CDR3 contains 16 residues. V was clipped by 5 bases and J by 5 bases; unmatched bases: 11. Per the germline V gene, CDR1 is LNHDA and CDR2 is SQIVND (reference sequence). CDR3 sequence reads: CASSPPGGLGDNEQFF. The CDR3 coding sequence is TGTGCCAGTAGTCCCCCGGGAGGGTTGGGGGACAATGAGCAGTTCTTC.

In this sample, this clone turned up a few times. The rearrangement joins TRBV5-4 to TRBJ1-2, with a weak D call TRBD1 (6 bases). The germline V and J ends were trimmed by 2 bases and 6 bases, with 11 bases remaining between them. The germline CDR1 and CDR2 sequences are SGHNT and YYREEE (reference sequence). This CDR3 contains 13 residues. CDR3 DNA sequence: TGTGCCAGCAGCTTTAGGGGGACGGATGGCTACACCTTC. This gives the protein CASSFRGTDGYTF.

The V and J genes are TRBV6-1 and TRBJ1-2, with D maybe TRBD1 (6 bases). V was shortened by 0 bases and J by 4 bases, with 12 bases between the two germline ends. In germline, CDR1 is MNHNS, CDR2 SASEGT. The length of the CDR3 is 15 residues. DNA of the CDR3: TGTGCCAGCAGTGAAGCGACGGGGGCGTCCTATGGCTACACCTTC. It codes for CASSEATGASYGYTF.

The rearrangement uses TRBV2 and TRBJ2-3; no firm D call. This CDR3 spans 13 amino acids. Trimming removed 6 bases at V and 5 bases at J, with 12 bases between. Looked up from germline, CDR1 is SNHLY and CDR2 is FYNNEI. The CDR3 DNA sequence: TGTGCCAGCAGCCCCACGCTAGGAGATACGCAGTATTTT. Its protein is CASSPTLGDTQYF.

The count of this clone is one. V is TRBV28 and J is TRBJ1-2; D unresolved. V was shortened by 10 bases and J by 7 bases, with 22 bases between the two germline ends. CDR3 length: 14 amino acids. Germline values: CDR1 MDHEN, CDR2 SYDVKM. The CDR3 region has the DNA TGTGCCACCCTACCTCCCCGAGATAACCCTGGCTACACCTTC. It specifies CATLPPRDNPGYTF.

This clone was observed a few times. The gene calls are TRBV7-7 and TRBJ2-7, with D unclear. The CDR3 has 13 amino acids. The germline V gene encodes CDR1 SSHAT and CDR2 FNYEAQ (reference sequence). V dropped 1 base and J dropped 8 bases, with 12 bases sitting between them. The CDR3 sequence is CASSLVVWAKQYF. DNA for the CDR3: TGTGCCAGCAGCTTAGTGGTATGGGCAAAGCAGTACTTC.

This clone was seen a single time. The chain uses TRBV11-2 and TRBJ2-7; no clear D. The CDR3 is 15 amino acids. Germline CDR1 SGHAT, CDR2 FQNNGV. Trimming pared 5 bases from V and 0 bases from J, leaving 14 bases between. CDR3 protein: CASSPNTYASYEQYF. The CDR3 bases are TGTGCCAGCAGCCCCAACACGTACGCCTCCTACGAGCAGTACTTC.

The table lists this clone with a count of one. The gene calls are TRBV19 and TRBJ2-2; D not certain. CDR3 size: 16 residues. The V end was cut by 7 bases, the J end by 0 bases, with 15 bases between. From germline, CDR1 is LNHDA and CDR2 SQIVND (reference sequence). CDR3 in amino acids: CASNMRRNANTGELFF. The DNA for the CDR3 is TGTGCCAGTAACATGCGGAGAAACGCGAACACCGGGGAGCTGTTTTTT.

The genes are TRBV7-8 and TRBJ2-7; TRBD2 is a possible D gene (5 bases). The CDR3 length is 16 residues. V lost 3 bases and J lost 0, with 15 bases in between. Germline V gene lookup returns CDR1 SGHVS and CDR2 FQNEAQ. The CDR3 region is CASSLNVGLSSYEQYF. The CDR3 bases are TGTGCCAGCAGCTTGAATGTCGGACTGAGCTCCTACGAGCAGTACTTC.

The chain recombines TRBV30 with TRBJ2-1; 9 bases match TRBD2. The CDR3 length is 15 residues. Unmatched junction bases numbered 16, after V lost 8 bases and J lost 8 bases. Germline V lookup: CDR1 GTSNPN, CDR2 SVGIG (reference sequence). The CDR3 spells CAGALAGGPLDEQFF. Written as DNA, the CDR3 is TGTGCCGGGGCCTTGGCGGGAGGGCCTTTGGATGAGCAGTTCTTC.

The chain has TRBV10-2 and TRBJ2-7; 11 bases line up with TRBD2. This CDR3 has 15 residues. Germline CDR1 and CDR2: WSHSY and SAAADI. The trim removed 5 bases at V and 7 bases at J, leaving 10 bases unmatched. CDR3 protein: CASSPGTSGWQEQYF. The CDR3 DNA reads as TGCGCCAGCAGTCCCGGGACTAGCGGCTGGCAAGAGCAGTACTTC.

Only one count was recorded for this clone. The V call is TRBV5-1, the J call TRBJ2-7, with TRBD2 identical over 9 bases. Germline loops: CDR1 SGHRS, CDR2 YFSETQ. The J segment lost 5 bases and the V segment lost 0 bases, leaving 15 bases of the junction unmatched. The CDR3 contains 18 residues. Here the CDR3 reads CASSLGPLSGGRGHEQYF. The CDR3, as DNA: TGCGCCAGCAGCTTGGGTCCCCTTTCGGGCGGGAGGGGCCACGAGCAGTACTTC. The full variable domain, rest sourced from reference TRBV5-1 and TRBJ2-7, is KAGVTQTPRYLIKTRGQQVTLSCSPISGHRSVSWYQQTPGQGLQFLFEYFSETQRNKGNFPGRFSGRQFSNSRSEMNVSTLELGDSALYLCASSLGPLSGGRGHEQYFGPGTRLTVT.

The chain combines TRBV4-1 with TRBJ2-2, with a weak D call TRBD2 (5 bases). The germline V and J ends were trimmed by 1 base and 1 base, with 10 bases remaining between them. There are 16 residues in the CDR3. Germline V gene data show CDR1 as MGHRA and CDR2 as YSYEKL. In nucleotides, the CDR3 is TGCGCCAGCAGCCAAGTATACGGGATGAACACCGGGGAGCTGTTTTTT. Protein sequence: CASSQVYGMNTGELFF.

The J gene is TRBJ2-5, the V gene TRBV9, with TRBD1 as a possible D gene (7 bases). Trimming removed 0 bases at V and 2 bases at J, with 14 bases between. The CDR3 is 16 amino acids. The germline V gene has CDR1 SGDLS and CDR2 YYNGEE. The CDR3 here is CASSVGGGGVQETQYF. For the CDR3, the DNA is TGTGCCAGCAGCGTAGGAGGAGGGGGCGTGCAAGAGACCCAGTACTTC.

V is TRBV14 and J is TRBJ2-7; D is ambiguous. Per the germline V gene, CDR1 is SGHDN and CDR2 is FVKESK. This CDR3 region has 11 residues. The germline V and J ends were trimmed by 2 bases and 5 bases, with 4 bases remaining between them. This CDR3 reads CASSQLDEQYF. The CDR3 region has the DNA TGTGCCAGCAGCCAACTAGACGAGCAGTACTTC.

This clone showed up just once. The V gene is TRBV5-5, the J gene TRBJ2-5, with TRBD2 matching over 9 bases. CDR1 and CDR2 (germline): SGHKS, YYEKEE (reference sequence). Trimming removed 2 bases from V and 7 bases from J; junction bases left unmatched: 3. The CDR3 has 13 amino acids. CDR3 coding DNA: TGTGCCAGCAGCTTCCGACTAGCGGCGACCCAGTACTTC. It yields the protein CASSFRLAATQYF.

The J gene is TRBJ1-2, the V gene TRBV28; 7 bases are a match to TRBD1. The CDR3 extends over 13 amino acids. Germline lookup yields CDR1 MDHEN and CDR2 SYDVKM. Losses at the gene ends were 10 bases for V and 6 bases for J; bases not matched to a gene: 11. CDR3 protein: CATWFSQGDGYTF. For the CDR3, the DNA is TGTGCCACCTGGTTTAGCCAGGGGGATGGCTACACCTTC.

The chain joins TRBV7-9 to TRBJ2-3; 9 nucleotides align to TRBD2. This CDR3 comprises 16 residues. The V gene end was trimmed by 4 bases and the J gene end by 5 bases; junction bases not matched to a gene: 10. Germline values: CDR1 SEHNR, CDR2 FQNEAQ (reference sequence). Here the CDR3 DNA reads TGTGCCAGCAGCTCCCTAGCGGGAAGGTTAGGAGATACGCAGTATTTT. Translating gives CASSSLAGRLGDTQYF.

V and J are TRBV21-1 and TRBJ2-7; the table names TRBD1, a call not compared with the DNA. TRBV21-1 is labeled a pseudogene. CDR3 size: 14 residues. The CDR3 bases are TGTGCCAGCAGCAAAGGGGGACAGCCCTACGAGCAGTACTTC. It is translated as CASSKGGQPYEQYF.

The CDR3 coding sequence is TGCGCCAGCAGCTTGCGATCTTGGGGGGTGAACACTGAAGCTTTCTTT. This gives the protein CASSLRSWGVNTEAFF. V and J are TRBV5-1 and TRBJ1-1, with D possibly TRBD1 on 5 matching bases. Germline V gene sequence: CDR1 SGHRS, CDR2 YFSETQ. Deletions cut 1 base from V and 0 bases from J, with 13 bases between. The CDR3 spans 16 residues.

The rearrangement links TRBV7-2 to TRBJ2-5, with D maybe TRBD1 (5 bases). The CDR3 has 14 amino acids. The V gene's germline CDR1 is SGHTA and CDR2 FQGNSA. V was cut by 5 bases and J by 4 bases, with 14 bases left in between. CDR3 protein: CASSPPGYGETQYF. The CDR3 bases are TGTGCCAGCAGCCCTCCAGGGTACGGAGAGACCCAGTACTTC.

Within the sample, this clone is medium-sized. This rearrangement joins TRBV4-3 to TRBJ2-1, with 9 bases aligning to TRBD2. This CDR3 has 16 residues. V was clipped by 1 base and J by 1 base; unmatched bases: 2. Germline V gives CDR1 LGHNA, CDR2 YSLEER. CDR3 sequence reads: CASSQGLAGSYNEQFF. DNA for the CDR3: TGCGCCAGCAGCCAAGGTCTAGCGGGGTCCTACAATGAGCAGTTCTTC.

This chain joins TRBV4-1 and TRBJ1-2, with unresolved D. This CDR3 region has 14 residues. From germline, CDR1 is MGHRA and CDR2 YSYEKL. Deletions cut 1 base from V and 2 bases from J, with 8 bases between. The CDR3, as DNA: TGCGCCAGCAGCCAAGCAGACGGCAACTATGGCTACACCTTC. It translates to CASSQADGNYGYTF.